This record covers a single T cell receptor beta chain. This clone was counted between two and nine times. The antigen it recognizes is unknown. No per-base quality is available; no much larger clone lies one base away. The data originate from a study of blood T cell repertoires in COVID-19 (dated by TCRdb to the early 2020s). Background on the whole study: The collaborator samples originated in the United States, Italy and Spain and spanned the acute and convalescent phases of COVID-19. The material from the prospective study consisted of cDNA or gDNA derived from T cells, B-cell-depleted T cells, or PBMCs. Deeply sampled blood TCRbeta repertoires from subjects exposed to, actively infected with, or recovered from COVID-19 were included in the dataset. The repertoires were released in a freely available public database intended as a resource for research on the immune response to SARS-CoV-2. Samples came from the ongoing ImmuneRACE study (first 160 participants) plus 1,254 subjects from 6 global collaborators. A de-identified subject ID, COVID-19 status, age in years and sex were almost always included in the sample metadata. Where available, HLA class I and class II types were obtained from metadata supplied by the sample provider rather than from assay-based typing.

The immunoSEQ Assay, a bias-controlled multiplex PCR, was used to amplify TCRbeta CDR3 regions from genomic DNA. The authors' pipeline ran thus. The number of nucleated cells in each sample was estimated by amplification of reference gene primers within the assay. Sequence reads were collapsed and filtered to measure the absolute abundance of every unique TCRbeta CDR3 rearrangement. For each sample, productive Simpson clonality was calculated as the square root of Simpson's diversity index across productive rearrangements. The table comes from immuneACCESS by way of TCRdb, which keeps in-frame sequences with V and J called. Part of the clones is missing from these tables; in studies checked, under half for an unresolved V gene and the rest for unknown reasons. The DNA was the basis for D and trimming; V, J and clone size are from that table. This sample comprises approximately 220,000 clones, approximately 80% of them detected only once. The ten largest clones capture about 27% of the sample.

Including cysteine and phenylalanine, the CDR3 has 14 amino acids. Just CDR3 DNA is preserved here, 42 bases in frame from base 1. From a lookup of the germline V gene, CDR1 and CDR2 are MRHNA and SNTAGT. From V the trimming removes 9 bases and from J it removes 5 bases, while the gene matches leave 11 bases of the junction unaccounted for. Beyond this particular receptor, the publication reports: Clinical and demographic metadata were provided uncurated, with the amount varying by source and participant.

Collaborating institutions collected whole blood in K2EDTA tubes following their own protocols. For TCRbeta analysis, collaborator samples were shipped as frozen whole blood, as isolated PBMCs, or as DNA extracted from either sample type. This sequence originates from a man in his forties with acute or convalescent COVID-19. The rearranged chain carries TRBV6-4 and TRBJ1-1, with TRBD1 identical over 8 junction bases. The sample comprised peripheral blood. The DNA is as follows: TGTGCCAGGCGCTATCGGACAGGGCAGACTGAAGCTTTCTTT. Its protein reads: CARRYRTGQTEAFF.